This paragraph reports one T cell receptor (beta chain). After re-calling the 5' RACE reads, TCRdb lists one entry per CDR3 protein, DNA absent. This listing includes 300,000 to 500,000 distinct CDR3 sequences. The CDR3 is 13 amino acids. Germline values: CDR1 SGHDN, CDR2 FVKESK. The data belong to a study of T cells expressing NK-cell markers. This TCR was sampled from a woman aged 45 to 65 in good health. The specimen sequenced was blood T cells: a sorted CD56 or NKG2C T cell subset, CD4+ or CD8+ T cells, or bulk PBMC T cells (not recorded which). The V call is TRBV14, the J call TRBJ2-7. The CDR3 spells CASSLLQAYEQYF.